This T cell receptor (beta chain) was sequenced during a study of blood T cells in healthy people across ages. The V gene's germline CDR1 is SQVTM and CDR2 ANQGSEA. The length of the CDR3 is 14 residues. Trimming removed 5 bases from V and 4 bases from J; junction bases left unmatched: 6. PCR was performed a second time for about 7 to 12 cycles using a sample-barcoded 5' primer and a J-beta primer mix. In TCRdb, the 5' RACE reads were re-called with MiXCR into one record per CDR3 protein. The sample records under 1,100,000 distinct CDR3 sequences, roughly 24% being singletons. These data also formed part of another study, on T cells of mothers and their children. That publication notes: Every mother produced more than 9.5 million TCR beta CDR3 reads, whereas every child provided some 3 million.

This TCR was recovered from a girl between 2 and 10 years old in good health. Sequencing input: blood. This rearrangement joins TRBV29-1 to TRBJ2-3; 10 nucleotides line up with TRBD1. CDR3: CSVFGTGESDTQYF. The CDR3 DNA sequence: TGCAGCGTTTTTGGGACAGGGGAATCAGATACGCAGTATTTT.